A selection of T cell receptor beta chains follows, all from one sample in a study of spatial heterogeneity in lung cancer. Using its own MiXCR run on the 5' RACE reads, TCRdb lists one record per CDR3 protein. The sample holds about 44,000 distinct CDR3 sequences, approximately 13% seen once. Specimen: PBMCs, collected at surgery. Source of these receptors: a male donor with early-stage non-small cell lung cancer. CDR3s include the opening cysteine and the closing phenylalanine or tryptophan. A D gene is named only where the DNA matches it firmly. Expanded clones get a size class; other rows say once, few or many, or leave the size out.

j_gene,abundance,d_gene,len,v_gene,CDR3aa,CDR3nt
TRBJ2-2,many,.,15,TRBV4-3,CASSQMGPKYGELFF,TGCGCCAGCAGCCAAATGGGACCGAAGTACGGGGAGCTGTTTTTT
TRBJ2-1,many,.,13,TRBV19,CASISRGDNEQFF,TGTGCCAGTATAAGCCGGGGTGACAATGAGCAGTTCTTC
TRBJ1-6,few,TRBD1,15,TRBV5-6,CASSHGTGYNSPLHF,TGTGCCAGCAGCCACGGGACAGGGTATAATTCACCCCTCCACTTT
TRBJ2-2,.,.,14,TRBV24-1,CATSARTVTGELFF,TGTGCCACCAGTGCCCGGACGGTAACCGGGGAGCTGTTTTTT
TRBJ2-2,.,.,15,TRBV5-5,CASSLAAGSPGELFF,TGTGCCAGCAGCTTGGCCGCGGGGTCTCCCGGGGAGCTGTTTTTT
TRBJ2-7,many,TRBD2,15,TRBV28,CASRPGLAGVYEQYF,TGTGCCAGCAGACCCGGACTAGCGGGAGTCTACGAGCAGTACTTC
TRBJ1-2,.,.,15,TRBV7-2,CASSFGTPLLGGYTF,TGTGCCAGCAGCTTCGGGACACCGCTTTTGGGAGGCTACACCTTC
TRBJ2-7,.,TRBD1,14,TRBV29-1,CSVAGQGFPYEQYF,TGCAGCGTTGCGGGACAGGGGTTCCCCTACGAGCAGTACTTC
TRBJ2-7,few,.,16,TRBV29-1,CSVLGEEGKVSYEQYF,TGCAGCGTTCTGGGCGAGGAGGGTAAAGTTAGCTACGAGCAGTACTTC
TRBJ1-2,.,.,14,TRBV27,CASSLSSEYYGYTF,TGTGCCAGCAGTTTATCGTCCGAATACTATGGCTACACCTTC
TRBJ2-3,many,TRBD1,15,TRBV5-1,CASSSRDRETDTQYF,TGCGCCAGCAGCTCCCGGGACAGGGAAACAGATACGCAGTATTTT
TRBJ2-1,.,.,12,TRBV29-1,CSVDGTGVEQFF,TGCAGCGTTGACGGAACGGGGGTCGAGCAGTTCTTC
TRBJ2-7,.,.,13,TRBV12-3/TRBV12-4,CASSSSSSYEQYF,TGTGCCAGCAGCAGTTCAAGCTCCTACGAGCAGTACTTC
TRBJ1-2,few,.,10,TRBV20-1,CSAALGGYTF,TGCAGTGCGGCCCTTGGGGGCTACACCTTC
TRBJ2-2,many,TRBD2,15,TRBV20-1,CSASELPSGSGELFF,TGCAGTGCTAGCGAGCTCCCTAGCGGGAGCGGGGAGCTGTTTTTT
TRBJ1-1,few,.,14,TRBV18,CASSPTVGNTEAFF,TGTGCCAGCTCACCAACTGTAGGGAACACTGAAGCTTTCTTT
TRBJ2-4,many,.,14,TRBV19,CASNQPGDRNIQYF,TGTGCCAGTAATCAGCCGGGGGACCGAAACATTCAGTACTTC
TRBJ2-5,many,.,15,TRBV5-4,CASSLASAGQETQYF,TGTGCCAGCAGCTTGGCCTCGGCAGGGCAAGAGACCCAGTACTTC
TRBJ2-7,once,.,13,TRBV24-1,CATSEIPSYEQYF,TGTGCCACCAGTGAGATCCCCTCCTACGAGCAGTACTTC
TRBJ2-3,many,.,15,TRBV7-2,CASSQSGGYTDTQYF,TGTGCCAGCAGCCAGAGTGGAGGGTACACAGATACGCAGTATTTT
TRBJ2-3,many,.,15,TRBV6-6,CASSLRSASTDTQYF,TGTGCCAGCAGCCTCAGGAGTGCTAGCACAGATACGCAGTATTTT
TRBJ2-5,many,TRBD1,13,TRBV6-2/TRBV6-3,CASSPRDRETQYF,TGTGCCAGCAGTCCCCGGGACAGAGAGACCCAGTACTTC